This TCR beta chain was sequenced during a study of OX40 agonist ivuxolimab in advanced cancers. Findings of the study overall: CD4+ and CD8+ blood T cells expanded clonally by week 6 at 0.1 to 3.0 mg/kg.

Only one count was recorded for this clone. Its specificity is unknown. TCRdb's copy holds only in-frame clones and misses some; the assay was immunoSEQ multiplex PCR. The table records under 45,000 clones, over 75% of them present only once. CDR1 SEHNR and CDR2 FQNEAQ come from the germline V gene (reference sequence). V dropped 5 bases and J dropped 6 bases, with 19 bases sitting between them. The CDR3 totals 15 residues. The source of this sequence is an adult with an advanced solid tumor such as melanoma, head and neck, liver or kidney cancer. This sample comprised CD4+ or CD8+ T cells sorted from blood, obtained in a trial of the OX40 agonist ivuxolimab. V is TRBV7-9 and J is TRBJ1-1; D possibly corresponds to TRBD1 (5 bases). The CDR3, as DNA: TGTGCCAGCAGCAGGCGAGGGGACGCAGACGCTGAAGCTTTCTTT. It encodes CASSRRGDADAEAFF.